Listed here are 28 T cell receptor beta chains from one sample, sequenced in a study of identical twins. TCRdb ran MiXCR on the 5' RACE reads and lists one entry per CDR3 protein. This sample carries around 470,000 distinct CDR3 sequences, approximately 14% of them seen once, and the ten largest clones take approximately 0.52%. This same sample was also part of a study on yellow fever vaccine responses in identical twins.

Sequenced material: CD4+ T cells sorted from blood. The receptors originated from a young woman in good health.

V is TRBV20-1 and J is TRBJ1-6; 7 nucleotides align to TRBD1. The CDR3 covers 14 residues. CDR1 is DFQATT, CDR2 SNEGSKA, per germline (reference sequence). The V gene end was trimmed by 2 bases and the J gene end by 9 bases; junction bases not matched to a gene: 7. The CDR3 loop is CSARPDRLGSPLHF. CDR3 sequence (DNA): TGCAGTGCTAGACCGGACAGGCTTGGTTCACCCCTCCACTTT.

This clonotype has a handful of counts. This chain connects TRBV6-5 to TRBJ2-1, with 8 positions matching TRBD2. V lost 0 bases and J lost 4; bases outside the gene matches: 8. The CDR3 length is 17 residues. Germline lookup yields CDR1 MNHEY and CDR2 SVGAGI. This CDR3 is CASSYSSVAGGYNEQFF. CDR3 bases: TGTGCCAGCAGTTACTCATCAGTCGCGGGAGGTTACAATGAGCAGTTCTTC.

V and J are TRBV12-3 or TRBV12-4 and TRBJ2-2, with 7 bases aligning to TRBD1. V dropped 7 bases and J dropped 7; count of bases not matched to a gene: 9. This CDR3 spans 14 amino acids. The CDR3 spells CASIRDRAGGELFF. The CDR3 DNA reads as TGTGCCAGCATCAGAGACAGGGCGGGCGGGGAGCTGTTTTTT.

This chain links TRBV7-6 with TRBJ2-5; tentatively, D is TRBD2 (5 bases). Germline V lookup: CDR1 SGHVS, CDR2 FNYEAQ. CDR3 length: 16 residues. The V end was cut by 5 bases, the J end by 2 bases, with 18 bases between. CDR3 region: CASSQGLQPLQETQYF. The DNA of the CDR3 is TGTGCCAGCAGCCAAGGACTGCAACCCTTACAAGAGACCCAGTACTTC.

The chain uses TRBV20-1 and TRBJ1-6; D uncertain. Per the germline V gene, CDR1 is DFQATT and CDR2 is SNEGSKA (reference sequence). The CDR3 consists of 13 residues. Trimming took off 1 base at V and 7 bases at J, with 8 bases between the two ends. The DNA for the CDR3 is TGCAGTGCTAGAGCTGAGAGGAATTCACCCCTCCACTTT. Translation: CSARAERNSPLHF.

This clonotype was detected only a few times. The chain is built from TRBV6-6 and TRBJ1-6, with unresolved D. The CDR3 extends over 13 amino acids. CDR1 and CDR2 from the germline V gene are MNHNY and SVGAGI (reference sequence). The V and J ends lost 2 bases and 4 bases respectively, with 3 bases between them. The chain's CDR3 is CASSYGYNSPLHF. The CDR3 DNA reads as TGTGCCAGCAGTTACGGTTATAATTCACCCCTCCACTTT.

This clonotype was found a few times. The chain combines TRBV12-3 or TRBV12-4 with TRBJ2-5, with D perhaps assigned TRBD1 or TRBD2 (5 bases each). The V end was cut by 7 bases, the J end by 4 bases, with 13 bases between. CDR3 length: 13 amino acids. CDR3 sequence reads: CASNLGVGETQYF. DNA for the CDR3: TGTGCCAGCAATCTGGGGGTCGGAGAGACCCAGTACTTC.

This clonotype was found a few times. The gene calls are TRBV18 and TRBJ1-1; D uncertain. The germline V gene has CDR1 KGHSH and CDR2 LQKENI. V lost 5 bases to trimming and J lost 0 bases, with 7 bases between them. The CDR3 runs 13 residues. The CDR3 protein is CASSEIMNTEAFF. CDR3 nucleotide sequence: TGTGCCAGCTCAGAAATAATGAACACTGAAGCTTTCTTT.

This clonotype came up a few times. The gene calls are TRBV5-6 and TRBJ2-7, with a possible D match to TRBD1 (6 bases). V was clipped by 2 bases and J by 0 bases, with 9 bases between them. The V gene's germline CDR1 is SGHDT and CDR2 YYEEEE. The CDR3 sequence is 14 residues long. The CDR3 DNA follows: TGTGCCAGCAGCTTTCAGGGGTTCTCCTACGAGCAGTACTTC. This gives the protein CASSFQGFSYEQYF.

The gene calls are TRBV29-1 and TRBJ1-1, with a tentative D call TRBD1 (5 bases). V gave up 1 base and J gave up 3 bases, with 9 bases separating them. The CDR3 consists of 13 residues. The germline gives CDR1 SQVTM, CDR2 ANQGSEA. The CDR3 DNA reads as TGCAGCGTTGAAGGGGGCGAGGACACTGAAGCTTTCTTT. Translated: CSVEGGEDTEAFF.

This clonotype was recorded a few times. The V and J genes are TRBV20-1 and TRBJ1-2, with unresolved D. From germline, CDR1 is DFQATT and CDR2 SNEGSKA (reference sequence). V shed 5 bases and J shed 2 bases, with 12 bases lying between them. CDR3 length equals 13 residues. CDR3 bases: TGCAGTGCTCCGATTGTGGGAAACTATGGCTACACCTTC. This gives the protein CSAPIVGNYGYTF.

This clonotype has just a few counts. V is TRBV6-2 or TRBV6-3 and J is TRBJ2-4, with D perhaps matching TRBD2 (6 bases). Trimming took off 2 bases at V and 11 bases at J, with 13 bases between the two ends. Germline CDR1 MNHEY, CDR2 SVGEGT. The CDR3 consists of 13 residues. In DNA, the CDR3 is TGTGCCAGCAGTTACGGCGGGATGGCGGTTCAGTACTTC. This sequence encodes CASSYGGMAVQYF.

DNA for the CDR3: TGTGCCAGCAGTTCGACTAGCGGGTGGGACACCGGGGAGCTGTTTTTT. It yields the protein CASSSTSGWDTGELFF. The V and J genes are TRBV12-3 or TRBV12-4 and TRBJ2-2; 10 bases are shared with TRBD2. There are 16 residues in the CDR3. V dropped 4 bases and J dropped 3; count of bases not matched to a gene: 5.

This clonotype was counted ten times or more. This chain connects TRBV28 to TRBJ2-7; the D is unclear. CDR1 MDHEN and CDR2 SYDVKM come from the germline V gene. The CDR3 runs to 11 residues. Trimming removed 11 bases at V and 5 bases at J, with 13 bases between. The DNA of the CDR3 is TGTGCCTCGACGGATAGGGACGAGCAGTACTTC. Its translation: CASTDRDEQYF.

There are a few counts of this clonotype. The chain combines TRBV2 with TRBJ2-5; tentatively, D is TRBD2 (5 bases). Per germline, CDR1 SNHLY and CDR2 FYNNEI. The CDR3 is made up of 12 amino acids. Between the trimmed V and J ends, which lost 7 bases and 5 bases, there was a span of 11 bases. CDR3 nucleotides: TGTGCCAGCACAAGCGGAAGGGAGACCCAGTACTTC. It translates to CASTSGRETQYF.

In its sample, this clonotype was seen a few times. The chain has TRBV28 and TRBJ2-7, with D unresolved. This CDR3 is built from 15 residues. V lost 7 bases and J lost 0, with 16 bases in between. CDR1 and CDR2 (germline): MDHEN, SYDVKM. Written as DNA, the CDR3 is TGTGCCAGCACGCGCCTAGAATCAAGCTCCTACGAGCAGTACTTC. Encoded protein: CASTRLESSSYEQYF.

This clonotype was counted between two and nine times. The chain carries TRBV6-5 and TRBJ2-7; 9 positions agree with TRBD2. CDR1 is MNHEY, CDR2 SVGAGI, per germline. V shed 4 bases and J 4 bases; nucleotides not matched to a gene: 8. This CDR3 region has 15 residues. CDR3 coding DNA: TGTGCCAGCAGTTCCGAGGGACTAGCCGTGTACGAGCAGTACTTC. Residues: CASSSEGLAVYEQYF.

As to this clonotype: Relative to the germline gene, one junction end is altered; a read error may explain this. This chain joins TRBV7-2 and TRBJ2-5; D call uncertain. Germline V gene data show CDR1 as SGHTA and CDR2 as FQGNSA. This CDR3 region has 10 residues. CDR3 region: CASSLEPQYF. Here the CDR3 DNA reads TGTGCCAGCAGCTTAGAGCCCCAGTACTTC.

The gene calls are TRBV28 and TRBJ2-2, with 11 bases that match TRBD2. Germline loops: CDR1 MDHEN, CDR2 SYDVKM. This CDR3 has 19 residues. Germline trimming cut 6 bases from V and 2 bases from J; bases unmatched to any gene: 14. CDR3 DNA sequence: TGTGCCAGCAGCACAAGGTATAGACTAGCGGGATATAACACCGGGGAGCTGTTTTTT. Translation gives CASSTRYRLAGYNTGELFF.

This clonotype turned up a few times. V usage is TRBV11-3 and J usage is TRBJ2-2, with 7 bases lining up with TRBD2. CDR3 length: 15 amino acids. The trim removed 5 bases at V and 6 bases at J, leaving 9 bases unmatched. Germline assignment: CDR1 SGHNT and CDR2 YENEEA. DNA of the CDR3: TGTGCCAGCAGCCCGGGAGGTTGGCGGGCCGGGGAGCTGTTTTTT. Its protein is CASSPGGWRAGELFF.

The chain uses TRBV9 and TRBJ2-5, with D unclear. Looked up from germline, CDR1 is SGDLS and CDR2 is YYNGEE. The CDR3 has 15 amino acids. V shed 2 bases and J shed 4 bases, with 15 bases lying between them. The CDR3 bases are TGTGCCAGCAGCGTCCTAGGTAGGATAGGAGAGACCCAGTACTTC. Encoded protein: CASSVLGRIGETQYF.

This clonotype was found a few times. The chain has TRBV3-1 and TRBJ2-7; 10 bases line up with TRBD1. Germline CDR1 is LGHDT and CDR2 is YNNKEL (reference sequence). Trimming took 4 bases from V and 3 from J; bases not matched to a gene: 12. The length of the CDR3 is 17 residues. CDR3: CASSPQFGQGGYYEQYF. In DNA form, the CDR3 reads TGTGCCAGCAGCCCACAATTCGGACAGGGGGGATACTACGAGCAGTACTTC.

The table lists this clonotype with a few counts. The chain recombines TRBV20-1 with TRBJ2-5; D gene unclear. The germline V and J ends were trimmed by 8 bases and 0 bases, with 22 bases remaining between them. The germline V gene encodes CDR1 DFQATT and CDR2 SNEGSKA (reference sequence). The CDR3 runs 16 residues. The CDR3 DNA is TGCAGTCCGAGAGGCCTATTTTCGATGTACCAAGAGACCCAGTACTTC. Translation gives CSPRGLFSMYQETQYF.

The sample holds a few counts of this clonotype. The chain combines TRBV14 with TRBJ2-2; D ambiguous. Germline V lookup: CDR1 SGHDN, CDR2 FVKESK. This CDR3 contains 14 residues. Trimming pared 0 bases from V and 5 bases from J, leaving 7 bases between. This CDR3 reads CASSQDLWTGELFF. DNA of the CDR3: TGTGCCAGCAGCCAAGATCTCTGGACCGGGGAGCTGTTTTTT.

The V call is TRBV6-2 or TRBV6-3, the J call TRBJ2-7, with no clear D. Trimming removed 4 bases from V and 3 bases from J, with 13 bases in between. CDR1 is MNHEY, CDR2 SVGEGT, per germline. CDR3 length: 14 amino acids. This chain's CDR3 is CASSLSARDYEQYF. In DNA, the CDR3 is TGTGCCAGCAGTTTGTCAGCGAGAGACTACGAGCAGTACTTC.

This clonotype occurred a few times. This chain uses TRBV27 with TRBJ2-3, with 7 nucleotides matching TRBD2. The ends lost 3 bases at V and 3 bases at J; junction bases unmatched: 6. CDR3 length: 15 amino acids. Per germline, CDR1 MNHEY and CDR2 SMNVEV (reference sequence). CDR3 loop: CASSLERDWTDTQYF. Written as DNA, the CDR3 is TGTGCCAGCAGTTTGGAGCGGGATTGGACAGATACGCAGTATTTT.

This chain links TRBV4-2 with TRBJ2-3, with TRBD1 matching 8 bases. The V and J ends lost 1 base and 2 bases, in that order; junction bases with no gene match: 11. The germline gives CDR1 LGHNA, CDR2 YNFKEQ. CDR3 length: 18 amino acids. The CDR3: CASSQVGSRDRLTDTQYF. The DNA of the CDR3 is TGTGCCAGCAGCCAAGTTGGGTCCCGGGACAGGCTCACAGATACGCAGTATTTT.

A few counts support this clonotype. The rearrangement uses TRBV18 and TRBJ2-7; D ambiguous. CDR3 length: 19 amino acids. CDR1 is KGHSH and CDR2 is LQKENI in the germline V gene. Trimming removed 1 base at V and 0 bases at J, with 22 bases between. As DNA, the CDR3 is TGTGCCAGCTCACCACGCCCTCGCGGCGGCACCTTGAGCTCCTACGAGCAGTACTTC. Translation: CASSPRPRGGTLSSYEQYF.